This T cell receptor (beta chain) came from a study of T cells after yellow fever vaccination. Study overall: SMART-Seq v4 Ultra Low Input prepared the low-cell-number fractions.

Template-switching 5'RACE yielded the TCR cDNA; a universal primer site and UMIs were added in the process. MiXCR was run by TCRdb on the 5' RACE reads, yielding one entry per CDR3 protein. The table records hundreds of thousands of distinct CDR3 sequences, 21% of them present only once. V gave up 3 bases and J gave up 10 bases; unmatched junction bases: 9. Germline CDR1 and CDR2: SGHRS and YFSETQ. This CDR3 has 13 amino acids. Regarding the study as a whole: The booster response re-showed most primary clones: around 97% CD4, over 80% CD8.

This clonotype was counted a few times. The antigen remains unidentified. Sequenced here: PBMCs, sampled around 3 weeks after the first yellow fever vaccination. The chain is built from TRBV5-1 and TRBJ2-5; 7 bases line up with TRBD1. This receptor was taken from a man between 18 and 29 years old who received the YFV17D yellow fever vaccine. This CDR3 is CASSSRDSENQYF. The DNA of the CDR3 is TGCGCCAGCAGCTCCCGGGACAGCGAAAACCAGTACTTC.